The 21 T cell receptor beta chains below come from one sample, sequenced in a study of response to subunit inactivated influenza vaccine. TCRdb re-called the RT-PCR reads with MiXCR, one entry per CDR3 protein. The repertoire holds 560,000 or so distinct CDR3 sequences, 7.6% seen once, with around 13% in the top ten. The specimen comprised PBMCs from blood, sampled less than 30 months after vaccination. The receptor source for this set is a man aged 50-75 years who received an inactivated influenza vaccine.

The chain combines TRBV5-1 with TRBJ1-4; 10 bases align to TRBD1. The CDR3 is 15 amino acids. Germline assignment: CDR1 SGHRS and CDR2 YFSETQ. After removal of 4 bases from V and 7 bases from J, the junction contained 7 bases not matched to a gene. The CDR3 spells CASSPWDRGSEKLFF. CDR3 DNA: TGCGCCAGCAGCCCCTGGGACAGGGGTAGTGAAAAACTGTTTTTT.

This clonotype was counted many times. V gene TRBV20-1 combines with J gene TRBJ1-3, with 7 bases that match TRBD1. With V trimmed by 5 bases and J by 4 bases, 8 bases remained unmatched. This CDR3 is built from 14 residues. Germline V gives CDR1 DFQATT, CDR2 SNEGSKA (reference sequence). CDR3 coding DNA: TGCAGTGCTTGGGACAGCCTAGGGGGAAACACCATATATTTT. As protein: CSAWDSLGGNTIYF.

CDR3 coding DNA: TGCGCCAGCAGCTTGGCTCCTAGCGGGGGATATGAGCAGTTCTTC. It yields the protein CASSLAPSGGYEQFF. V is TRBV5-1 and J is TRBJ2-1; 10 nucleotides line up with TRBD2. Per germline, CDR1 SGHRS and CDR2 YFSETQ. The trim removed 0 bases at V and 8 bases at J, leaving 5 bases unmatched. CDR3 length equals 15 residues.

This clonotype was counted a few times. The CDR3 region is CASSQEAPLDWLFF. CDR3 nucleotide sequence: TGCGCCAGCAGCCAAGAGGCTCCCCTGGACTGGCTGTTTTTT. J is TRBJ2-2 and V is TRBV4-1, with D maybe TRBD2 (5 bases). Trimming left V 0 bases short and J 13 bases short, with 15 bases between. Germline V gene lookup returns CDR1 MGHRA and CDR2 YSYEKL. The CDR3 is 14 amino acids.

This clonotype was detected many times. The V gene is TRBV7-6, the J gene TRBJ2-2; a weak D match, TRBD1 (5 bases). In germline, CDR1 is SGHVS, CDR2 FNYEAQ. CDR3 length: 17 residues. V was shortened by 5 bases and J by 5 bases, with 21 bases between the two germline ends. The CDR3 reads CASSVRSQAVRTGELFF. The CDR3 DNA reads TGTGCCAGCAGCGTACGTTCACAGGCCGTTAGAACCGGGGAGCTGTTTTTT.

This clonotype is a singleton in its sample. The V and J genes are TRBV29-1 and TRBJ2-7, with D unclear. The CDR3 contains 12 residues. Germline values: CDR1 SQVTM, CDR2 ANQGSEA. Trimming left V 4 bases short and J 7 bases short, with 14 bases between. CDR3 amino acids: CSVAQGHVEQYF. For the CDR3, the DNA is TGCAGCGTTGCTCAAGGGCACGTGGAGCAGTACTTC.

This clonotype was observed a few times. The CDR3 loop is CSATFGGRGNEQFF. The DNA for the CDR3 is TGCAGTGCTACCTTTGGGGGGAGGGGCAATGAGCAGTTCTTC. The chain joins TRBV20-1 to TRBJ2-1; 7 bases align to TRBD2. The CDR3 length is 14 residues. Germline trimming cut 4 bases from V and 6 bases from J; bases unmatched to any gene: 9. The germline gives CDR1 DFQATT, CDR2 SNEGSKA (reference sequence).

This clonotype was seen many times. The chain combines TRBV7-2 with TRBJ1-2; possibly TRBD1 for D (6 bases). CDR1 is SGHTA and CDR2 is FQGNSA in the germline V gene. V was pared by 5 bases and J by 5 bases, with 12 bases between. The CDR3 is 13 amino acids. CDR3 bases: TGTGCCAGCAGCCAGGGGCCATCATATGGCTACACCTTC. Translating gives CASSQGPSYGYTF.

This clonotype turned up a few times. This sequence joins TRBV7-6 and TRBJ2-1; D is possibly TRBD1 or TRBD2 (5 bases each). Trimming shortened V by 4 bases and J by 8 bases, and 27 bases separated the two germline ends. CDR1 and CDR2 from the germline V gene are SGHVS and FNYEAQ. The CDR3 runs 18 residues. The CDR3, as DNA: TGTGCCAGCAGCTCAACTGGGTTGGTGAGGGGTTCGGGACATGAGCAGTTCTTC. It specifies CASSSTGLVRGSGHEQFF. Looking up the rest from reference TRBV7-6 and TRBJ2-1 gives the full variable domain: GAGVSQSPRYKVTKRGQDVALRCDPISGHVSLYWYRQALGQGPEFLTYFNYEAQQDKSGLPNDRFSAERPEGSISTLTIQRTEQRDSAMYRCASSSTGLVRGSGHEQFFGPGTRLTVL.

This clonotype appeared many times. The chain recombines TRBV6-1 with TRBJ1-5, with D possibly being TRBD1 (5 bases). Per the germline V gene, CDR1 is MNHNS and CDR2 is SASEGT. Deletions cut 8 bases from V and 0 bases from J, with 14 bases between. There are 15 residues in the CDR3. Here the CDR3 reads CASGAGQTSNQPQHF. The CDR3 region has the DNA TGTGCCAGCGGGGCGGGCCAGACTAGCAATCAGCCCCAGCATTTT.

This chain connects TRBV7-9 to TRBJ2-1; 11 nucleotides line up with TRBD1. With V trimmed by 8 bases and J by 4 bases, 4 bases remained unmatched. The CDR3 consists of 14 residues. The germline V gene encodes CDR1 SEHNR and CDR2 FQNEAQ (reference sequence). The CDR3 bases are TGTGCCAGCGATGGACAGGGGGCATACAATGAGCAGTTCTTC. This gives the protein CASDGQGAYNEQFF.

This clonotype came up many times. The chain is built from TRBV27 and TRBJ1-4; D uncertain. The ends were cut back, 9 bases at V and 6 bases at J, with 17 bases in the middle. Germline CDR1 reads MNHEY; CDR2 reads SMNVEV (reference sequence). The CDR3 contains 14 residues. CDR3 residues: CASRNLLRYEKLFF. The CDR3 nucleotides read TGTGCCAGTCGGAACTTGCTGCGGTATGAAAAACTGTTTTTT.

V gene TRBV29-1 combines with J gene TRBJ1-2, with D uncertain. CDR1 and CDR2 from the germline V gene are SQVTM and ANQGSEA. Trimming pared 3 bases from V and 5 bases from J, leaving 10 bases between. This CDR3 comprises 12 residues. The CDR3 bases are TGCAGCGTTGATACCAGACGGTATGGCTACACCTTC. It yields the protein CSVDTRRYGYTF.

The table lists this clonotype with many counts. The genes are TRBV5-5 and TRBJ2-1; D is undetermined. From germline, CDR1 is SGHKS and CDR2 YYEKEE (reference sequence). The CDR3 is made up of 16 amino acids. Deletions cut 4 bases from V and 7 bases from J, with 21 bases between. The CDR3 loop is CASSPLFGLGGNEQFF. For the CDR3, the DNA is TGTGCCAGCAGCCCTTTGTTCGGGTTAGGTGGGAATGAGCAGTTCTTC.

This clonotype was recorded at least ten times. The chain has TRBV6-5 and TRBJ2-2; D remains unclear. Germline lookup yields CDR1 MNHEY and CDR2 SVGAGI. The CDR3 is 15 amino acids. V was pared by 0 bases and J by 5 bases, with 10 bases between. This CDR3 reads CASSYSKGWTGELFF. The DNA of the CDR3 is TGTGCCAGCAGTTACTCGAAAGGGTGGACCGGGGAGCTGTTTTTT.

This clonotype has ten or more counts. The chain has TRBV20-1 and TRBJ2-3; the D gene could be TRBD1 or TRBD2 (5 bases each). Between the trimmed V and J ends, which lost 5 bases and 6 bases, there was a span of 24 bases. The CDR3 has 16 residues. Germline V CDR1 and CDR2: DFQATT, SNEGSKA (reference sequence). The CDR3 bases are TGCAGTGCTTCTGGGACCCTCTCCAACATTCCGGATACGCAGTATTTT. It translates to CSASGTLSNIPDTQYF.

This clonotype was picked up many times. This sequence joins TRBV18 and TRBJ2-1; TRBD1 matches at 9 bases. This CDR3 is built from 15 residues. Germline V gene lookup returns CDR1 KGHSH and CDR2 LQKENI. With 3 bases clipped from V and 8 bases from J, the junction kept 8 bases outside the gene matches. The CDR3 DNA sequence: TGTGCCAGCTCACCCTTACAGGGGGCCTCGGATGAGCAGTTCTTC. Translated: CASSPLQGASDEQFF.

This clonotype was observed a few times. The J gene is TRBJ2-2, the V gene TRBV7-2, with 7 nucleotides matching TRBD1. Per the germline V gene, CDR1 is SGHTA and CDR2 is FQGNSA. Trimming at V came to 3 bases and at J to 1 base, leaving 8 bases not matched to a gene. The CDR3 totals 17 residues. CDR3 nucleotides: TGTGCCAGCAGCTTCTTTATCGGGACAGAGAACACCGGGGAGCTGTTTTTT. Amino acids: CASSFFIGTENTGELFF.

This clonotype has more than one count but fewer than ten. The V call is TRBV10-2, the J call TRBJ2-7; 10 positions match TRBD2. This CDR3 has 17 amino acids. The V gene end was trimmed by 4 bases and the J gene end by 4 bases; junction bases not matched to a gene: 13. Germline V gene data show CDR1 as WSHSY and CDR2 as SAAADI. CDR3 nucleotides: TGCGCCAGCAGTGGTTGGGCTAGCGGGGGAAGGGTTTACGAGCAGTACTTC. Its translation: CASSGWASGGRVYEQYF.

This clonotype was detected a few times. This rearrangement joins TRBV6-5 to TRBJ1-6; D unresolved. This CDR3 is built from 15 residues. From germline, CDR1 is MNHEY and CDR2 SVGAGI. V was pared by 2 bases and J by 5 bases, with 10 bases between. CDR3 DNA sequence: TGTGCCAGCAGTTACACGTACAGAAATAATTCACCCCTCCACTTT. This translates into CASSYTYRNNSPLHF.

This chain connects TRBV12-3 or TRBV12-4 to TRBJ2-5; possibly TRBD2 for D (7 bases). The CDR3 contains 14 residues. Trimming stripped 6 bases from V and 3 bases from J, with 14 bases between. The CDR3 sequence: CASSHGGREETQYF. The CDR3, as DNA: TGTGCCAGCAGCCACGGGGGGCGGGAAGAGACCCAGTACTTC.